This T cell receptor beta chain derives from a study of Ad26.COV2.S vaccination and SARS-CoV-2 variants. The CDR3 is 13 residues long. Germline CDR1 is SGHRS and CDR2 is YFSETQ. Trimming left V 1 base short and J 0 bases short, with 1 base between. Treatment indicated: around 19 received Ad26.COV2.S at low or high dose, single or two shots; about 5 received placebo; per-sample allocation not given. Following the first vaccine or placebo injection, samples were taken on day 63. Repertoires were generated with immunoSEQ multiplex PCR, while TCRdb's copy carries only in-frame clones and drops some. Of roughly 450,000 clones listed, 90% are singletons. Note on this clone: The same CDR3 is also encoded by other DNA sequences in this sample.

Material: peripheral blood, obtained in a trial of Ad26.COV2.S vaccine versus placebo. The source is a person aged 18-60 years who received the Ad26.COV2.S COVID-19 vaccine or a placebo. The rearrangement links TRBV5-1 to TRBJ2-2; the D is unclear. CDR3 amino acids: CASSLTNTGELFF. The CDR3 bases are TGCGCCAGCAGCTTGACGAACACCGGGGAGCTGTTTTTT.